This passage covers 30 T cell receptor beta chains from one sample sequenced in a study of blood T cell repertoires in COVID-19. Clones were read by immunoSEQ multiplex PCR, and TCRdb kept only the in-frame ones, dropping some. The sample contains some 100,000 clones, about 88% of which appear only once. Sequencing was done on a sample of peripheral blood. The receptor source for this set is a woman aged 80 or over with active COVID-19.

V gene TRBV29-1 combines with J gene TRBJ2-3; D unclear. Germline CDR1 reads SQVTM; CDR2 reads ANQGSEA. There are 14 residues in the CDR3. Trimming took 4 bases from V and 0 from J, leaving 11 bases between them. CDR3 loop: CSVAEAASTDTQYF. DNA for the CDR3: TGCAGCGTTGCTGAGGCGGCTAGCACAGATACGCAGTATTTT.

This clone was counted once. The chain employs TRBV19 and TRBJ2-5; 11 bases line up with TRBD2. Germline V gives CDR1 LNHDA, CDR2 SQIVND (reference sequence). The CDR3 is 16 amino acids. The trim removed 8 bases at V and 0 bases at J, leaving 8 bases unmatched. The CDR3 coding sequence is TGTGCCAGTCGACCGACTAGCGGGAAGTACCAAGAGACCCAGTACTTC. Protein product: CASRPTSGKYQETQYF.

This clone is a singleton in its sample. CDR3 nucleotide sequence: TGTGCCAGCAGCAGCCGGGACAGGTTACGGGCGAACACTGAAGCTTTCTTT. Protein product: CASSSRDRLRANTEAFF. V is TRBV11-3 and J is TRBJ1-1, with 8 bases matching TRBD1. The V gene end was trimmed by 5 bases and the J gene end by 1 base; junction bases not matched to a gene: 12. The CDR3 is made up of 17 amino acids. Per germline, CDR1 SGHNT and CDR2 YENEEA.

The chain joins TRBV3-1 (or the pseudogene TRBV3-2) to TRBJ1-3; no definite D call. CDR1 is LGHDT and CDR2 is YNNKEL in the germline V gene (reference sequence). The CDR3 is made up of 14 amino acids. With 7 bases removed from V and 4 bases from J, the gap between germline ends came to 14 bases. The CDR3 DNA reads TGTGCCAGCACCCCCGACACTAGGGGAAACACCATATATTTT. Amino acid sequence: CASTPDTRGNTIYF.

CDR3 region: CASSSTGQSNQPQHF. CDR3 DNA sequence: TGTGCCAGCAGTTCGACAGGGCAGAGCAATCAGCCCCAGCATTTT. The chain uses TRBV6-2 or TRBV6-3 and TRBJ1-5; 7 nucleotides agree with TRBD1. The CDR3 loop spans 15 amino acids. Per germline, CDR1 MNHEY and CDR2 SVGEGT. V shed 4 bases, J shed 1 base, and the junction held 4 bases outside the gene matches.

In the case of this clone: Other DNA sequences from this sample encode an identical CDR3 as well. The chain uses TRBV7-2 and TRBJ2-3; 8 positions agree with TRBD2. The CDR3 has 14 amino acids. CDR1 is SGHTA and CDR2 is FQGNSA in the germline V gene. V shed 3 bases, J shed 1 base, and the junction held 0 bases outside the gene matches. The CDR3 bases are TGTGCCAGCAGCTTGACTAGCGGCACAGATACGCAGTATTTT. As protein: CASSLTSGTDTQYF.

The V and J genes are TRBV20-1 and TRBJ2-7; TRBD1 might be the D (5 bases). The germline CDR1 and CDR2 sequences are DFQATT and SNEGSKA (reference sequence). With 3 bases removed from V and 0 bases from J, the gap between germline ends came to 21 bases. The CDR3 totals 17 residues. CDR3 sequence (DNA): TGCAGTGCTAGTGGGGCTCAGGATGGGCTGGGCTCCTACGAGCAGTACTTC. This gives the protein CSASGAQDGLGSYEQYF.

The chain has TRBV7-8 and TRBJ2-5, with 13 bases that match TRBD2. Germline lookup yields CDR1 SGHVS and CDR2 FQNEAQ. Losses at the gene ends were 6 bases for V and 6 bases for J; bases not matched to a gene: 13. This CDR3 has 17 residues. This chain's CDR3 is CASSLGLAGAGRKTQYF. CDR3 bases: TGTGCCAGCAGTCTAGGACTAGCGGGAGCGGGGAGGAAGACCCAGTACTTC.

The rearrangement links TRBV5-4 to TRBJ1-2; a weak D match, TRBD1 (5 bases). The germline V gene encodes CDR1 SGHNT and CDR2 YYREEE (reference sequence). The germline V and J ends were trimmed by 0 bases and 0 bases, with 12 bases remaining between them. This CDR3 is built from 16 residues. CDR3 loop: CASSLAGGRTNYGYTF. The CDR3 coding sequence is TGTGCCAGCAGCTTGGCCGGGGGACGGACTAACTATGGCTACACCTTC.

J is TRBJ1-1 and V is TRBV4-2; D call uncertain. Germline assignment: CDR1 LGHNA and CDR2 YNFKEQ. Trimming took 0 bases from V and 0 from J, leaving 5 bases between them. The CDR3 has 14 amino acids. The CDR3 region is CASSQEGMNTEAFF. In nucleotides, the CDR3 is TGTGCCAGCAGCCAAGAGGGCATGAACACTGAAGCTTTCTTT.

The rearrangement uses TRBV6-6 and TRBJ2-7; possibly TRBD1 for D (6 bases). Trimming left V 6 bases short and J 8 bases short, with 14 bases between. Germline CDR1 MNHNY, CDR2 SVGAGI (reference sequence). CDR3 size: 12 residues. CDR3 coding DNA: TGTGCCAGCAGCCCGAATGACAGGAAGCAGTACTTC. Residues: CASSPNDRKQYF.

This chain uses TRBV15 with TRBJ2-2; no clear D gene. CDR1 is LNHNV and CDR2 is YYDKDF in the germline V gene (reference sequence). The CDR3 length is 13 residues. Trimming shortened V by 8 bases and J by 2 bases, and 9 bases separated the two germline ends. CDR3 residues: CATLNLNTGELFF. CDR3 DNA: TGTGCCACCCTCAATCTAAACACCGGGGAGCTGTTTTTT.

The rearrangement joins TRBV4-2 to TRBJ2-1; the match to TRBD2 covers 10 bases. The CDR3 contains 14 residues. The V and J ends lost 5 bases and 7 bases, in that order; junction bases with no gene match: 5. Germline V gene data show CDR1 as LGHNA and CDR2 as YNFKEQ. The CDR3 region has the DNA TGTGCCAGCAGCAGGACTAGCGGCAGAAATGAGCAGTTCTTC. It codes for CASSRTSGRNEQFF.

V gene TRBV20-1 combines with J gene TRBJ2-5; 13 nucleotides agree with TRBD2. The CDR3 sequence is 18 residues long. V lost 3 bases and J lost 2; bases outside the gene matches: 12. Per the germline V gene, CDR1 is DFQATT and CDR2 is SNEGSKA (reference sequence). The CDR3 region is CSASGGLAGPLMQETQYF. In DNA, the CDR3 is TGCAGTGCTAGTGGGGGACTAGCGGGACCCTTAATGCAAGAGACCCAGTACTTC.

As for this clone: The sample has other DNA sequences that encode this CDR3 too. V is TRBV28 and J is TRBJ2-5; no definite D call. V was pared by 5 bases and J by 4 bases, with 5 bases between. Germline lookup yields CDR1 MDHEN and CDR2 SYDVKM. The CDR3 spans 11 residues. CDR3 coding DNA: TGTGCCAGCAGTCCCAGAGAGACCCAGTACTTC. This encodes CASSPRETQYF.

The chain uses TRBV19 and TRBJ1-3; TRBD1 might be the D (6 bases). CDR1 is LNHDA and CDR2 is SQIVND in the germline V gene (reference sequence). Trimming removed 7 bases at V and 4 bases at J, with 14 bases between. The CDR3 consists of 14 residues. CDR3 in DNA: TGTGCCAGTACTGGGACATCGTACGGAAACACCATATATTTT. It is translated as CASTGTSYGNTIYF.

The chain is built from TRBV7-9 and TRBJ2-5; D remains ambiguous. The CDR3 extends over 15 amino acids. CDR1 is SEHNR, CDR2 FQNEAQ, per germline (reference sequence). The ends were cut back, 1 base at V and 2 bases at J, with 11 bases in the middle. CDR3 sequence (DNA): TGTGCCAGCAGCTTAGGGTCGCGGCCACAAGAGACCCAGTACTTC. This sequence encodes CASSLGSRPQETQYF. The full variable domain, in which reference TRBV7-9 and TRBJ2-5 provide the parts outside the CDR3, is DTGVSQNPRHKITKRGQNVTFRCDPISEHNRLYWYRQTLGQGPEFLTYFQNEAQLEKSRLLSDRFSAERPKGSFSTLEIQRTEQGDSAMYLCASSLGSRPQETQYFGPGTRLLVL.

This chain connects TRBV5-5 to TRBJ2-1; 9 bases are shared with TRBD2. Germline V gene data show CDR1 as SGHKS and CDR2 as YYEKEE (reference sequence). After removal of 4 bases from V and 5 bases from J, the junction contained 10 bases not matched to a gene. This CDR3 region has 16 residues. CDR3 in DNA: TGTGCCAGCAGCCCTAAACGGGCTAGCGGGAACAATGAGCAGTTCTTC. It encodes CASSPKRASGNNEQFF.

V is TRBV7-9 and J is TRBJ1-1; a weak D match, TRBD1 (6 bases). Germline CDR1 SEHNR, CDR2 FQNEAQ (reference sequence). The V and J ends lost 8 bases and 0 bases respectively, with 16 bases between them. The CDR3 length is 15 residues. The chain's CDR3 is CASHRDTQMNTEAFF. CDR3 sequence (DNA): TGTGCCAGCCATCGGGACACCCAAATGAACACTGAAGCTTTCTTT.

The chain is built from TRBV24-1 and TRBJ1-1; maybe TRBD1 (6 bases). The germline V gene has CDR1 KGHDR and CDR2 SFDVKD. The CDR3 is made up of 14 amino acids. The V end was cut by 4 bases, the J end by 5 bases, with 13 bases between. The CDR3, as DNA: TGTGCCACCAGTGAAATACAGGGAGGGACTGAAGCTTTCTTT. It encodes CATSEIQGGTEAFF.

This clone was picked up a small number of times. V is TRBV4-2 and J is TRBJ2-7, with unresolved D. The CDR3 has 14 amino acids. The V gene's germline CDR1 is LGHNA and CDR2 YNFKEQ. Trimming took off 0 bases at V and 4 bases at J, with 10 bases between the two ends. CDR3 sequence reads: CASSQERSVYEQYF. For the CDR3, the DNA is TGTGCCAGCAGCCAAGAGCGGTCCGTTTACGAGCAGTACTTC.

The chain joins TRBV6-2 or TRBV6-3 to TRBJ1-2; no clear D. The CDR3 extends over 12 amino acids. Trimming took 2 bases from V and 4 from J, leaving 5 bases between them. Germline CDR1 and CDR2: MNHEY and SVGEGT. As DNA, the CDR3 is TGTGCCAGCAGTTACAGCCTCTATGGCTACACCTTC. This sequence encodes CASSYSLYGYTF.

The rearrangement links TRBV4-2 to TRBJ2-5; 12 bases line up with TRBD2. The length of the CDR3 is 17 residues. V lost 1 base and J lost 4; bases outside the gene matches: 7. CDR1 LGHNA and CDR2 YNFKEQ come from the germline V gene. Written as DNA, the CDR3 is TGTGCCAGCAGCCAAGGGTCTAGCGGGAGGGGGGCAGAGACCCAGTACTTC. Amino acids: CASSQGSSGRGAETQYF.

The table lists this clone with a count of one. The chain joins TRBV7-2 to TRBJ2-1; perhaps TRBD2 as D (5 bases). V lost 6 bases and J 10 bases, leaving 13 bases between the germline ends. The CDR3 extends over 12 amino acids. Germline assignment: CDR1 SGHTA and CDR2 FQGNSA. The CDR3 DNA sequence: TGTGCCAGCAGTCAACACCGAGGGGAGCAGTTCTTC. Protein product: CASSQHRGEQFF.

The V and J genes are TRBV29-1 and TRBJ2-1; the D gene is possibly TRBD1 (5 bases). Per the germline V gene, CDR1 is SQVTM and CDR2 is ANQGSEA. The CDR3 loop spans 13 amino acids. Trimming took 2 bases from V and 0 from J, leaving 5 bases between them. In DNA, the CDR3 is TGCAGCGTTGAAAGGGGCTCCTACAATGAGCAGTTCTTC. Translating gives CSVERGSYNEQFF.

This clone was detected only once. Here the CDR3 reads CASSVSLAGFTDTQYF. The CDR3 bases are TGTGCCAGCAGTGTATCCCTAGCGGGATTCACAGATACGCAGTATTTT. The chain links TRBV6-1 to TRBJ2-3, with 9 nucleotides matching TRBD2. With V trimmed by 4 bases and J by 2 bases, 7 bases remained unmatched. The CDR3 loop spans 16 amino acids. The germline V gene encodes CDR1 MNHNS and CDR2 SASEGT.

The chain is built from TRBV28 and TRBJ2-1; TRBD2 might be the D (6 bases). The germline V gene encodes CDR1 MDHEN and CDR2 SYDVKM. The CDR3 totals 18 residues. Trimming cost V 5 bases and J 10 bases, with 30 bases left between them. CDR3 region: CASSGPSRFGFGRYEQFF. The CDR3 coding sequence is TGTGCCAGCAGTGGCCCCAGCCGTTTTGGGTTTGGGAGGTACGAGCAGTTCTTC.

DNA for the CDR3: TGCAGCGTTTTGCAGGGGAGTTCCTACGAGCAGTACTTC. Protein: CSVLQGSSYEQYF. This sequence joins TRBV29-1 and TRBJ2-7; a possible D gene is TRBD1 (6 bases). This CDR3 region has 13 residues. The germline V and J ends were trimmed by 5 bases and 1 base, with 12 bases remaining between them. Germline V CDR1 and CDR2: SQVTM, ANQGSEA.

V is TRBV29-1 and J is TRBJ2-3; possibly TRBD2 for D (7 bases). The CDR3 runs 16 residues. V lost 4 bases, J lost 2 bases, and 19 bases lay in between. Germline CDR1 is SQVTM and CDR2 is ANQGSEA. The CDR3 here is CSVAGAWEGVTDTQYF. CDR3 nucleotides: TGCAGCGTTGCGGGGGCTTGGGAGGGGGTCACAGATACGCAGTATTTT.

The chain employs TRBV19 and TRBJ2-2, with 7 bases that match TRBD1. Germline V CDR1 and CDR2: LNHDA, SQIVND (reference sequence). Trimming cost V 3 bases and J 2 bases; bases outside gene matches: 6. This CDR3 spans 16 amino acids. As DNA, the CDR3 is TGTGCCAGTAGTATTTGGAGGACAGGCAACACCGGGGAGCTGTTTTTT. Protein product: CASSIWRTGNTGELFF. Full variable domain (rest looked up from reference TRBV19 and TRBJ2-2): DGGITQSPKYLFRKEGQNVTLSCEQNLNHDAMYWYRQDPGQGLRLIYYSQIVNDFQKGDIAEGYSVSREKKESFPLTVTSAQKNPTAFYLCASSIWRTGNTGELFFGEGSRLTVL.